These 22 T cell receptor beta chains were all obtained from the same sample, sequenced in a study of blood T cell repertoires in COVID-19. Clones were read by immunoSEQ multiplex PCR, and TCRdb kept only the in-frame ones, dropping some. The table has under 250,000 clones, about four fifths seen once. Sequencing was carried out using peripheral blood. The source is a middle-aged woman with acute or convalescent COVID-19.

The rearrangement uses TRBV10-1 and TRBJ1-4, with D maybe TRBD1 (5 bases). V lost 1 base and J lost 5, with 11 bases in between. The CDR3 has 15 amino acids. Germline V lookup: CDR1 WNHNN, CDR2 SYGVQD (reference sequence). CDR3 nucleotide sequence: TGCGCCAGCAGTGAGTTTTTGGCAGGGAATGAAAAACTGTTTTTT. As protein: CASSEFLAGNEKLFF.

Written as DNA, the CDR3 is TGTGCCAGCAGCTCCAACTGTAATTGGAACTATAGCAATCAGCCCCAGCATTTT. Its translation: CASSSNCNWNYSNQPQHF. The chain combines TRBV7-3 with TRBJ1-5; the D is unclear. There are 18 residues in the CDR3. Germline V gene lookup returns CDR1 SGHTA and CDR2 FQGTGA. Trimming took off 4 bases at V and 0 bases at J, with 19 bases between the two ends. The whole variable domain, remainder taken from reference TRBV7-3 and TRBJ1-5, is GAGVSQTPSNKVTEKGKYVELRCDPISGHTALYWYRQSLGQGPEFLIYFQGTGAADDSGLPNDRFFAVRPEGSVSTLKIQRTERGDSAVYLCASSSNCNWNYSNQPQHFGDGTRLSIL.

The V call is TRBV15, the J call TRBJ1-4, with 7 positions matching TRBD1. The CDR3 has 16 residues. The germline V gene encodes CDR1 LNHNV and CDR2 YYDKDF (reference sequence). With 7 bases clipped from V and 0 bases from J, the junction kept 8 bases outside the gene matches. The CDR3 sequence: CATTPTGKSTNEKLFF. CDR3 in DNA: TGTGCCACCACCCCGACAGGGAAGTCAACTAATGAAAAACTGTTTTTT.

The V call is TRBV11-3, the J call TRBJ2-3; TRBD2 matches 10 bases. The CDR3 sequence is 15 residues long. Losses at the gene ends were 5 bases for V and 2 bases for J; bases not matched to a gene: 4. Germline CDR1 reads SGHNT; CDR2 reads YENEEA. The CDR3 region is CASSRSGGSTDTQYF. CDR3 coding DNA: TGTGCCAGCAGCCGTAGCGGGGGGTCCACAGATACGCAGTATTTT.

The chain joins TRBV30 to TRBJ2-2; TRBD1 is a possible D gene (6 bases). The CDR3 is 14 residues long. V was trimmed by 2 bases and J by 5 bases, leaving 12 bases between them. Germline CDR1 reads GTSNPN; CDR2 reads SVGIG (reference sequence). The CDR3 region is CAWSFVQGTGELFF. The CDR3 DNA sequence: TGTGCCTGGAGTTTTGTACAGGGAACCGGGGAGCTGTTTTTT.

V is TRBV27 and J is TRBJ2-7, with TRBD1 matching over 9 bases. The CDR3 is 13 residues long. From germline, CDR1 is MNHEY and CDR2 SMNVEV (reference sequence). With 5 bases clipped from V and 7 bases from J, the junction kept 6 bases outside the gene matches. CDR3 sequence: CASSLRQGGEQYF. DNA for the CDR3: TGTGCCAGCAGTCTCCGACAGGGGGGAGAGCAGTACTTC.

The J gene is TRBJ1-2, the V gene TRBV18; TRBD1 matches 7 bases. CDR3 length: 15 residues. Germline trimming cut 2 bases from V and 4 bases from J; bases unmatched to any gene: 7. Germline CDR1 reads KGHSH; CDR2 reads LQKENI. In DNA, the CDR3 is TGTGCCAGCTCACCAGTGGACAGGCATATCTATGGCTACACCTTC. As protein: CASSPVDRHIYGYTF.

The V and J genes are TRBV11-2 and TRBJ2-7; D perhaps matches TRBD2 (5 bases). Trimming cost V 4 bases and J 5 bases, with 12 bases left between them. Germline CDR1 reads SGHAT; CDR2 reads FQNNGV. The CDR3 extends over 13 amino acids. The CDR3, as DNA: TGTGCCAGCAGCTCCACGGAGGCCCACGAGCAGTACTTC. Translation: CASSSTEAHEQYF.

This clone has ten or more counts. The chain recombines TRBV19 with TRBJ1-2; tentative D call: TRBD1 (6 bases). CDR3 length: 15 amino acids. CDR1 LNHDA and CDR2 SQIVND come from the germline V gene (reference sequence). Trimming took off 0 bases at V and 6 bases at J, with 14 bases between the two ends. As DNA, the CDR3 is TGTGCCAGTAGTATAGAGTTCAGGGGCGCGAATGGCTACACCTTC. Translated, it gives CASSIEFRGANGYTF.

The gene calls are TRBV3-1 (or the pseudogene TRBV3-2) and TRBJ1-2; D is unclear. The CDR3 loop spans 12 amino acids. Germline V gene data show CDR1 as LGHDT and CDR2 as YNNKEL (reference sequence). Trimming cost V 1 base and J 8 bases, with 8 bases left between them. The chain's CDR3 is CASSQGARGYTF. The CDR3 DNA sequence: TGTGCCAGCAGCCAAGGGGCGCGAGGCTACACCTTC.

This rearrangement joins TRBV19 to TRBJ2-7; TRBD1 is a possible D gene (5 bases). CDR1 and CDR2 (germline): LNHDA, SQIVND (reference sequence). The CDR3 is 14 amino acids. V lost 4 bases and J 2 bases, leaving 12 bases between the germline ends. CDR3 sequence (DNA): TGTGCCAGTAGTAGTCACAGGAACACCTACGAGCAGTACTTC. Translation gives CASSSHRNTYEQYF. Full variable domain (outside the CDR3, taken from reference TRBV19 and TRBJ2-7): DGGITQSPKYLFRKEGQNVTLSCEQNLNHDAMYWYRQDPGQGLRLIYYSQIVNDFQKGDIAEGYSVSREKKESFPLTVTSAQKNPTAFYLCASSSHRNTYEQYFGPGTRLTVT.

J is TRBJ2-1 and V is TRBV4-3; the match to TRBD2 covers 13 bases. Germline V CDR1 and CDR2: LGHNA, YSLEER. The V gene end was trimmed by 4 bases and the J gene end by 7 bases; junction bases not matched to a gene: 7. This CDR3 is built from 16 residues. CDR3 loop: CASSPELAGGRNEQFF. CDR3 DNA: TGCGCCAGCAGCCCCGAACTAGCGGGAGGGCGTAATGAGCAGTTCTTC.

Ten or more counts support this clone. The V and J genes are TRBV3-1 (or the pseudogene TRBV3-2) and TRBJ2-7, with a weak D call TRBD1 (5 bases). CDR3 length: 11 amino acids. V lost 2 bases to trimming and J lost 6 bases, with 5 bases between them. CDR1 is LGHDT and CDR2 is YNNKEL in the germline V gene (reference sequence). The chain's CDR3 is CASSQQGEQYF. CDR3 DNA: TGTGCCAGCAGCCAACAGGGCGAGCAGTACTTC.

This clone appeared a single time. The rearrangement joins TRBV19 to TRBJ1-2; D is unclear. The germline V gene encodes CDR1 LNHDA and CDR2 SQIVND (reference sequence). There are 14 residues in the CDR3. The V end was cut by 5 bases, the J end by 0 bases, with 10 bases between. The CDR3 DNA reads as TGTGCCAGTAGTCCCTGGGGAGCTAACTATGGCTACACCTTC. This translates into CASSPWGANYGYTF.

The chain carries TRBV18 and TRBJ1-1, with TRBD1 identical over 8 bases. The CDR3 has 13 amino acids. Losses at the gene ends were 9 bases for V and 6 bases for J; bases not matched to a gene: 9. Germline values: CDR1 KGHSH, CDR2 LQKENI. In nucleotides, the CDR3 is TGTGCCAGTTCAGGGACAGGAATATCTGAAGCTTTCTTT. Amino acids: CASSGTGISEAFF.

V and J are TRBV12-5 and TRBJ2-2; D gene ambiguous. Trimming took 3 bases from V and 5 from J, leaving 22 bases between them. The CDR3 consists of 18 residues. Germline CDR1 is LGHNT and CDR2 is FRNRAP. The CDR3 spells CASGFSPADGVLTGELFF. DNA for the CDR3: TGTGCTAGTGGTTTCTCCCCCGCTGACGGAGTCCTTACCGGGGAGCTGTTTTTT.

This clone was recorded a few times. The CDR3 region has the DNA TGTGCCTGCAGCCGGGACAGGGCGCTGAACACTGAAGCTTTCTTT. Residues: CACSRDRALNTEAFF. V is TRBV30 and J is TRBJ1-1; TRBD1 matches at 9 bases. The CDR3 contains 15 residues. Germline-derived CDR1 and CDR2 are GTSNPN and SVGIG (reference sequence). V shed 6 bases and J 0 bases; nucleotides not matched to a gene: 8.

This clone was seen a single time. The CDR3 reads CSVEVSGGAFFDEQFF. The DNA of the CDR3 is TGCAGCGTTGAAGTTAGCGGGGGGGCCTTTTTCGATGAGCAGTTCTTC. The chain couples TRBV29-1 to TRBJ2-1, with 11 bases aligning to TRBD2. Trimming took 1 base from V and 8 from J; bases not matched to a gene: 10. Germline CDR1 is SQVTM and CDR2 is ANQGSEA. The CDR3 length is 16 residues.

The chain links TRBV5-1 to TRBJ1-4; 7 nucleotides agree with TRBD1. There are 15 residues in the CDR3. From germline, CDR1 is SGHRS and CDR2 YFSETQ. The V segment lost 0 bases and the J segment 8 bases; nucleotides outside the gene matches: 7. The CDR3 spells CASSLAGTEVEKLFF. The CDR3 nucleotides are TGCGCCAGCAGCTTGGCCGGGACAGAGGTAGAAAAACTGTTTTTT.

The V and J genes are TRBV24-1 and TRBJ2-1; possible D gene TRBD2, 6 bases. The CDR3 loop spans 14 amino acids. Germline V lookup: CDR1 KGHDR, CDR2 SFDVKD. V was shortened by 6 bases and J by 7 bases, with 15 bases between the two germline ends. For the CDR3, the DNA is TGTGCCACCAGTAGGAGGGCGGATAGGAATGAGCAGTTCTTC. Its translation: CATSRRADRNEQFF.

The chain recombines TRBV15 with TRBJ2-7; TRBD1 matches at 10 bases. The CDR3 totals 14 residues. Germline CDR1 LNHNV, CDR2 YYDKDF (reference sequence). V was pared by 5 bases and J by 2 bases, with 3 bases of the junction left unmatched. The CDR3 loop reads CATSPGQGTYEQYF. The CDR3 region has the DNA TGTGCCACCAGCCCGGGACAGGGGACCTACGAGCAGTACTTC.

This clone has just one count. V is TRBV5-1 and J is TRBJ1-4; tentatively, D is TRBD1 (6 bases). This CDR3 contains 18 residues. Trimming stripped 2 bases from V and 8 bases from J, with 25 bases between. Germline V gene sequence: CDR1 SGHRS, CDR2 YFSETQ. DNA for the CDR3: TGCGCCAGCAGCTTAGCGGACAGAAGGAGGTCATTGGACGAAAAACTGTTTTTT. This sequence encodes CASSLADRRRSLDEKLFF.